The clone carrying this TCR beta chain occurred many times. Its antigen remains unidentified. These data are taken from a study of T-cell memory formation after mild COVID-19. Study results and caveats: Confirmation of SARS-CoV-2 specificity was lacking for second-wave clones peaking day 37. Contracting clones from day 15 to 85 had balanced CD4/CD8; later expanders favoured CD4+. The finding that pre-infection memory included some responding clones suggested that cross-reactive memory joined.

TCRdb called the 5' RACE reads again in MiXCR, with one record for every CDR3 protein. The data show about 16,000 distinct CDR3 sequences, with more than 20% seen just once and approximately 60% held by the top ten. V was cut by 6 bases and J by 3 bases, with 10 bases left in between. CDR1 and CDR2 from the germline V gene are MNHEY and SVGAGI. This CDR3 spans 13 amino acids. Source material: PBMCs or a T cell subset sorted from them (not recorded which). The chain joins TRBV6-5 to TRBJ2-3; D uncertain. This TCR came from a man aged 18 to 29 who had mild COVID-19 (a few samples of this study predate the infection). Cell type and time point are not known. The CDR3 here is CASSHTMTDTQYF. The CDR3 nucleotides are TGTGCCAGCAGCCACACTATGACAGATACGCAGTATTTT.